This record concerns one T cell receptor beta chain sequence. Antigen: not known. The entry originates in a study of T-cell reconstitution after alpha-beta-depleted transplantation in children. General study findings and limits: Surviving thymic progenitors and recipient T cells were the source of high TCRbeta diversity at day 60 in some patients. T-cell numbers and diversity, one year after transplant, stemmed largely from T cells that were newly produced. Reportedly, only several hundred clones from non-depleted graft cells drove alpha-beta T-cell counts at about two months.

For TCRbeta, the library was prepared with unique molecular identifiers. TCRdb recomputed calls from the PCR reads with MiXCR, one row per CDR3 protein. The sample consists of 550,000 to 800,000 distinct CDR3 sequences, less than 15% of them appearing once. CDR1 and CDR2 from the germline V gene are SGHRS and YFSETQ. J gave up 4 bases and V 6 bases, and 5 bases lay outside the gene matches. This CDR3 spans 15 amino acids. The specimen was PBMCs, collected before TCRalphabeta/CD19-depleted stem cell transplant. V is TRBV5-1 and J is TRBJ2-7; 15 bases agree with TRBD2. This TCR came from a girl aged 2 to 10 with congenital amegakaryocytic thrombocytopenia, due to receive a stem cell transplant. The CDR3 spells CASTLGTSGRYEQYF. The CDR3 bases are TGCGCCAGCACCCTGGGGACTAGCGGGAGGTACGAGCAGTACTTC.